Each of the 20 T cell receptor beta chains below was sequenced from the same sample in a study of CD8 T cells in ankylosing spondylitis. In TCRdb, the 5' RACE reads were re-called with MiXCR into one record per CDR3 protein. The data hold about 140,000 distinct CDR3 sequences, with around a third observed a single time. The sequencing input was synovial fluid, either unsorted or a sorted T cell fraction (not recorded which). All receptors come from a male donor with ankylosing spondylitis.

The V gene is TRBV10-1, the J gene TRBJ2-3; tentatively, D is TRBD2 (7 bases). This CDR3 has 16 amino acids. V lost 4 bases and J 2 bases, leaving 16 bases between the germline ends. Germline CDR1 WNHNN, CDR2 SYGVQD (reference sequence). DNA of the CDR3: TGCGCCAGCAGTGGGACTGAGGGGGGGTACACAGATACGCAGTATTTT. Translated: CASSGTEGGYTDTQYF.

The DNA for the CDR3 is TGTGCCAGTAGTATGGGGCGGATCCTGAACACTGAAGCTTTCTTT. Protein product: CASSMGRILNTEAFF. The chain couples TRBV19 to TRBJ1-1; weak D call: TRBD1 (5 bases). V was shortened by 3 bases and J by 0 bases, with 11 bases between the two germline ends. The V gene's germline CDR1 is LNHDA and CDR2 SQIVND (reference sequence). CDR3 length: 15 residues. The variable domain in full, completed from reference TRBV19 and TRBJ1-1, reads DGGITQSPKYLFRKEGQNVTLSCEQNLNHDAMYWYRQDPGQGLRLIYYSQIVNDFQKGDIAEGYSVSREKKESFPLTVTSAQKNPTAFYLCASSMGRILNTEAFFGQGTRLTVV.

This clonotype was counted at least ten times. V gene TRBV7-2 combines with J gene TRBJ2-5; 10 bases align to TRBD2. V shed 3 bases, J shed 3 bases, and the junction held 1 base outside the gene matches. The CDR3 has 14 residues. Germline CDR1 SGHTA, CDR2 FQGNSA. CDR3 loop: CASSFGTSEETQYF. CDR3 nucleotide sequence: TGTGCCAGCAGCTTCGGGACTAGCGAAGAGACCCAGTACTTC.

The chain uses TRBV20-1 and TRBJ2-5, with a weak D call TRBD2 (6 bases). The CDR3 is 12 amino acids. V was pared by 4 bases and J by 4 bases, with 10 bases between. In germline, CDR1 is DFQATT, CDR2 SNEGSKA (reference sequence). The CDR3 loop is CSAKTRSETQYF. CDR3 DNA sequence: TGCAGTGCTAAGACTAGATCAGAGACCCAGTACTTC.

This clonotype was picked up one time. The chain is built from TRBV19 and TRBJ2-4; 7 bases map to TRBD1. Germline V gene lookup returns CDR1 LNHDA and CDR2 SQIVND (reference sequence). After removal of 7 bases from V and 8 bases from J, the junction contained 11 bases not matched to a gene. CDR3 length equals 14 residues. The CDR3 DNA is TGTGCCAGTAAGACAGGGTCCTTCGGCGACATTCAGTACTTC. It codes for CASKTGSFGDIQYF. The full variable domain, completed using reference TRBV19 and TRBJ2-4, is DGGITQSPKYLFRKEGQNVTLSCEQNLNHDAMYWYRQDPGQGLRLIYYSQIVNDFQKGDIAEGYSVSREKKESFPLTVTSAQKNPTAFYLCASKTGSFGDIQYFGAGTRLSVL.

V and J are TRBV4-2 and TRBJ1-4; D might be TRBD1 (5 bases). CDR3 length: 22 amino acids. In germline, CDR1 is LGHNA, CDR2 YNFKEQ. The V gene lost 4 bases and the J gene lost 4 bases, with 34 bases spanning the gap. The CDR3 DNA follows: TGTGCCAGCAGCCCACTTCCCTTTAATCCTAACACAGCCCGGGACGATAATGAAAAACTGTTTTTT. It translates to CASSPLPFNPNTARDDNEKLFF.

In its sample, this clonotype was seen a few times. The chain uses TRBV12-3 or TRBV12-4 and TRBJ1-5; D is unclear. V lost 5 bases and J 2 bases, leaving 10 bases between the germline ends. The CDR3 runs 14 residues. The chain's CDR3 is CASSRVGGNQPQHF. The CDR3 DNA sequence: TGTGCCAGCAGTCGAGTGGGCGGCAATCAGCCCCAGCATTTT.

This clonotype has only a few counts. The chain carries TRBV9 and TRBJ2-7; perhaps TRBD2 as D (5 bases). CDR1 and CDR2 from the germline V gene are SGDLS and YYNGEE. This CDR3 region has 15 residues. V shed 4 bases and J shed 1 base, with 15 bases lying between them. In DNA form, the CDR3 reads TGTGCCAGCAGCCCCGCGAGGACTCATTCCTACGAGCAGTACTTC. Its translation: CASSPARTHSYEQYF.

This clonotype came up many times. DNA for the CDR3: TGTGCCAGCACCCCCACAGAGCAGTACTTC. This sequence encodes CASTPTEQYF. The chain employs TRBV7-3 and TRBJ2-7; no firm D call. V dropped 7 bases and J dropped 7 bases, with 8 bases sitting between them. In germline, CDR1 is SGHTA, CDR2 FQGTGA. There are 10 residues in the CDR3.

This clonotype occurred a few times. V is TRBV7-2 and J is TRBJ1-4; D remains ambiguous. V was clipped by 5 bases and J by 0 bases, with 13 bases between them. The CDR3 extends over 16 amino acids. Germline V gene lookup returns CDR1 SGHTA and CDR2 FQGNSA. For the CDR3, the DNA is TGTGCCAGCAGCCCCGGAGGCCCTGCAACTAATGAAAAACTGTTTTTT. Amino acids: CASSPGGPATNEKLFF.

The J gene is TRBJ2-4, the V gene TRBV12-3 or TRBV12-4; the D call may be TRBD1 or TRBD2 (5 bases each). V lost 2 bases to trimming and J lost 8 bases, with 16 bases between them. The CDR3 runs to 15 residues. In DNA form, the CDR3 reads TGTGCCAGCAGTTTACGTGGCAGGAGAGGGGACATTCAGTACTTC. Protein: CASSLRGRRGDIQYF.

The chain recombines TRBV2 with TRBJ1-4; 7 positions match TRBD1. This CDR3 comprises 14 residues. CDR1 and CDR2 (germline): SNHLY, FYNNEI. J was trimmed by 7 bases and V by 5 bases; bases with no gene match: 7. The CDR3 nucleotides read TGTGCCAGCAGTCCCCCGGGACAGCCTGAAAAACTGTTTTTT. It translates to CASSPPGQPEKLFF.

This clonotype was counted ten times or more. The chain uses TRBV7-9 and TRBJ1-3; D is ambiguous. Germline V CDR1 and CDR2: SEHNR, FQNEAQ (reference sequence). The germline V and J ends were trimmed by 7 bases and 1 base, with 17 bases remaining between them. The CDR3 spans 16 residues. CDR3 loop: CASIDGMGNSGNTIYF. The CDR3, as DNA: TGTGCCAGCATCGATGGGATGGGGAATTCTGGAAACACCATATATTTT.

This chain links TRBV7-3 with TRBJ1-6; D is possibly TRBD1 (5 bases). The germline gives CDR1 SGHTA, CDR2 FQGTGA. CDR3 size: 13 residues. V was shortened by 4 bases and J by 10 bases, with 11 bases between the two germline ends. CDR3 loop: CASSSGGRSPLHF. DNA of the CDR3: TGTGCCAGCAGCTCGGGGGGTCGATCACCCCTCCACTTT.

There are a few counts of this clonotype. V is TRBV5-6 and J is TRBJ2-7; D remains unclear. There are 14 residues in the CDR3. Between the trimmed V and J ends, which lost 0 bases and 2 bases, there was a span of 9 bases. The V gene's germline CDR1 is SGHDT and CDR2 YYEEEE. In DNA form, the CDR3 reads TGTGCCAGCAGCTTGGTAGCTAGGACCTACGAGCAGTACTTC. This encodes CASSLVARTYEQYF.

This clonotype was recorded many times. The chain combines TRBV7-2 with TRBJ2-7; TRBD1 matches at 9 bases. The CDR3 contains 16 residues. CDR1 SGHTA and CDR2 FQGNSA come from the germline V gene. Trimming took 2 bases from V and 3 from J; bases not matched to a gene: 8. CDR3 sequence (DNA): TGTGCCAGCAGCTTACTGGGGACAGGGTCCCTCTACGAGCAGTACTTC. The encoded protein is CASSLLGTGSLYEQYF.

CDR3 sequence reads: CSAMGKSTVPNEQFF. In nucleotides, the CDR3 is TGCAGTGCTATGGGGAAGTCTACAGTCCCCAATGAGCAGTTCTTC. The chain is built from TRBV20-1 and TRBJ2-1; D not certain. Germline assignment: CDR1 DFQATT and CDR2 SNEGSKA (reference sequence). V shed 4 bases and J shed 6 bases, with 19 bases lying between them. The CDR3 runs 15 residues.

In this sample, this clonotype turned up many times. The rearrangement joins TRBV28 to TRBJ2-5, with D unclear. V gave up 5 bases and J gave up 3 bases, with 10 bases separating them. The CDR3 is 13 residues long. Germline V gives CDR1 MDHEN, CDR2 SYDVKM. The CDR3 DNA sequence: TGTGCCAGCAGTCACGACATGGAAGAGACCCAGTACTTC. Protein: CASSHDMEETQYF.

Only a few counts were recorded for this clonotype. The V gene is TRBV19, the J gene TRBJ1-2; a possible D gene is TRBD1 (6 bases). Germline CDR1 and CDR2: LNHDA and SQIVND (reference sequence). The CDR3 runs to 14 residues. The ends were cut back, 4 bases at V and 4 bases at J, with 13 bases in the middle. The CDR3 coding sequence is TGTGCCAGTAGTAGGGGGGACATCTCCTATGGCTACACCTTC. Protein product: CASSRGDISYGYTF.

V and J are TRBV5-6 and TRBJ1-2, with a possible D match to TRBD1 (6 bases). Germline V gene sequence: CDR1 SGHDT, CDR2 YYEEEE. CDR3 length: 15 residues. V was trimmed by 7 bases and J by 3 bases, leaving 19 bases between them. The CDR3 nucleotides are TGTGCCAGCTTAACTCTACAGGGATCCGACTATGGCTACACCTTC. It translates to CASLTLQGSDYGYTF.